This record concerns one T cell receptor (beta chain) sequence. This sample is part of a study of brain T cells in children with intractable seizures. The assay was immunoSEQ multiplex PCR, and TCRdb's table has in-frame clones only and misses some. The table lists under 150,000 clones, roughly 94% of them singletons. Trimming removed 4 bases from V and 2 bases from J, with 14 bases in between. CDR3 length: 16 amino acids. Germline V gene data show CDR1 as SEHNR and CDR2 as FQNEAQ (reference sequence). The chain uses TRBV7-9 and TRBJ2-2, with D perhaps TRBD1 or TRBD2 (5 bases each). Source: peripheral blood, taken at surgery. The sequence was collected from a boy younger than two with hemimegalencephaly and intractable seizures. The DNA for the CDR3 is TGTGCCAGCAGCTCCAATCACTGGGACAACACCGGGGAGCTGTTTTTT. Its protein is CASSSNHWDNTGELFF.